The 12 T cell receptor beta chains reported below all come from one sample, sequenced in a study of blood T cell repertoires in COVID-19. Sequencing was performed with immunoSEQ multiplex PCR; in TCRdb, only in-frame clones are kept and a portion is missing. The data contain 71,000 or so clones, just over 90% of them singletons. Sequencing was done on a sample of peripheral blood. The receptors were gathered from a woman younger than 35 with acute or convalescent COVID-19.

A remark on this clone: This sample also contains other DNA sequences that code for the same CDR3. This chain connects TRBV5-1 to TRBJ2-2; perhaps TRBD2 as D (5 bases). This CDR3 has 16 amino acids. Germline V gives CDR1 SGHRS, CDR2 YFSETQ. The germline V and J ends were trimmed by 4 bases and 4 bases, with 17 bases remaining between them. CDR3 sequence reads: CASSRDIGAVTGELFF. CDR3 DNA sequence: TGCGCCAGCAGCCGGGATATCGGAGCAGTCACCGGGGAGCTGTTTTTT.

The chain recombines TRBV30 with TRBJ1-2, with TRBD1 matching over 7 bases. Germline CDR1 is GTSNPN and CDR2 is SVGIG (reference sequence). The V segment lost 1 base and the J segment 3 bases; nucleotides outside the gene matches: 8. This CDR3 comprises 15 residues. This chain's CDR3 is CAWSAGTVLYYGYTF. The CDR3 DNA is TGTGCCTGGAGTGCCGGGACAGTTCTTTACTATGGCTACACCTTC.

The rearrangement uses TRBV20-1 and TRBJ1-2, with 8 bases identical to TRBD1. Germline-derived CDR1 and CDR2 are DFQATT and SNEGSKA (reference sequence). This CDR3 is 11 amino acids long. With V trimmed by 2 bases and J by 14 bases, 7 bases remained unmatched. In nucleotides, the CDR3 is TGCAGTGCTAGAACGGACAGGGAGATTACCTTC. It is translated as CSARTDREITF.

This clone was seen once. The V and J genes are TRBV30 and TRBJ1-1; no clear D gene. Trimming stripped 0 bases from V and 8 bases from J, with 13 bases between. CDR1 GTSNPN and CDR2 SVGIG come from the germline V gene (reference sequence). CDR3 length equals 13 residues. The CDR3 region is CAWSVSVGREAFF. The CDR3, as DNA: TGTGCCTGGAGTGTTTCGGTCGGCAGGGAAGCTTTCTTT.

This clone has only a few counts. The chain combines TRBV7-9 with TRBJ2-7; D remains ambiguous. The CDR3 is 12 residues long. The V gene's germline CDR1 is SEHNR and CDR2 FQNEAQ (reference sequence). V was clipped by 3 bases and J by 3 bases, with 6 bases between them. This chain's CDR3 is CASSFEVYEQYF. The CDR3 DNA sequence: TGTGCCAGCAGCTTTGAGGTCTACGAGCAGTACTTC.

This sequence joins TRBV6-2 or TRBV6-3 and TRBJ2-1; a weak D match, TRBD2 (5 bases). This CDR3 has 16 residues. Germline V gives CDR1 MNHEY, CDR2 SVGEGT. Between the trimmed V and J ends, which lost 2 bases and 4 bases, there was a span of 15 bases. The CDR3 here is CASSYTRDGLYNEQFF. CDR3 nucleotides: TGTGCCAGCAGTTACACTCGGGATGGGCTTTACAATGAGCAGTTCTTC.

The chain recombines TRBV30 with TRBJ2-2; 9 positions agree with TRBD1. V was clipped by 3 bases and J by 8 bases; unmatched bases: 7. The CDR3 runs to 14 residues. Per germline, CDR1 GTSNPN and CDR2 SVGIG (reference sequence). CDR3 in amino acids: CAWRTGGRFGELFF. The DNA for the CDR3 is TGTGCCTGGAGGACAGGGGGACGTTTTGGGGAGCTGTTTTTT.

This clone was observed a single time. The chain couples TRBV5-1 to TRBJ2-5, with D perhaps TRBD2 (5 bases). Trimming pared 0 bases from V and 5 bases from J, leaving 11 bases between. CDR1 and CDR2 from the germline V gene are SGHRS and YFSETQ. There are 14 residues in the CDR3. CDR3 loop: CASSLVPGGETQYF. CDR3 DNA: TGCGCCAGCAGCTTGGTTCCAGGCGGGGAGACCCAGTACTTC.

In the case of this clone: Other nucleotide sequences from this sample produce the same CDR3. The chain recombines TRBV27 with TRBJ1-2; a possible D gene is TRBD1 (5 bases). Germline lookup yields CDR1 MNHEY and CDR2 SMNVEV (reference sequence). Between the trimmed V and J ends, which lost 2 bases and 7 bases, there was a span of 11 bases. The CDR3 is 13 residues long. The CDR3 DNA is TGTGCCAGCAGTTTAGCGGGAAGGGGTGGCTACACCTTC. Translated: CASSLAGRGGYTF.

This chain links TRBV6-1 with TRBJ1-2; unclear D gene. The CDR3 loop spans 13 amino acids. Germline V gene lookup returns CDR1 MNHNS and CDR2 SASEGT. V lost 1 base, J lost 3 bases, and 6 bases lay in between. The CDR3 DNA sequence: TGTGCCAGCAGTGAAGACAGCCACTATGGCTACACCTTC. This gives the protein CASSEDSHYGYTF.

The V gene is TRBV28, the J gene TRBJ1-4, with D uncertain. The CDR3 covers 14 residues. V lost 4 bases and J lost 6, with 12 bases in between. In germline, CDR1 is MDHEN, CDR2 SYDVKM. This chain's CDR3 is CASSSVRSDEKLFF. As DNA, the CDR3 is TGTGCCAGCAGTTCCGTTCGTTCGGATGAAAAACTGTTTTTT.

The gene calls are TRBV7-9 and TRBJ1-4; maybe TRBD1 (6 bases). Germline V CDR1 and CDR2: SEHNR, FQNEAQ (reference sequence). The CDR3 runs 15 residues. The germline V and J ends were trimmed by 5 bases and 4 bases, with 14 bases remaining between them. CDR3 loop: CASSPNRVLNEKLFF. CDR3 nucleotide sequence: TGTGCCAGCAGCCCCAACAGGGTTCTTAATGAAAAACTGTTTTTT.